This TCR beta chain was obtained from a study of T cells after yellow fever vaccination (dated by TCRdb to the late 2010s). Regarding the complete study: The SMART-Seq v4 Ultra Low Input RNA kit was used to prepare libraries from fractions with low cell numbers. The cohort comprised two healthy male donors, one aged 18 to 29 and one aged 30 to 40 years. Bulk TCR alpha and beta repertoires were sequenced longitudinally to track T-cell clones before and after primary and booster YFV17D yellow fever vaccination. Blood samples were taken at several timepoints before and after primary and secondary immunization, and bulk PBMC replicates and cell subsets were isolated.

The treatment or condition label of this sample denotes: live attenuated yellow fever vaccine strain. PBMCs were isolated from peripheral blood using a standard Ficoll-Paque protocol. Dynabeads CD4 and CD8 positive selection kits were used to isolate the CD4 and CD8 T-cell fractions. TriZol was used to extract RNA from bulk PBMCs, from CD4 and CD8 fractions, and from dextramer-positive and dextramer-negative fractions. This clonotype was seen more than once but under ten times. It has no known antigen specificity. No quality values exist for individual bases; no much larger clone is one base distant. TCR cDNA was synthesized by 5'RACE template switching, through which a universal primer site and unique molecular identifiers were introduced. Priming for cDNA synthesis came from both the TCR alpha and TCR beta constant segments. Libraries were amplified in two PCR steps, with sample barcodes and sequencing adapters added in the second step. Sequencing of libraries was performed on Illumina HiSeq 2500 (2x100 bp) or NovaSeq (2x150 bp). The paper's data handling went like this. MIGEC handled demultiplexing of reads and collapsing into UMI consensus sequences, while MiXCR performed V(D)J alignment. Using edgeR on replicate PBMC samples, clonotypes were called vaccine-responding if FDR was below 0.01 and the log2 fold change was above 5 up to day 15. Each bulk clonotype received a CD4 or CD8 identity based on whether the sequenced CD4 or CD8 repertoire contained that clonotype at higher abundance. In-frame beta chains were kept once TCRdb had trimmed the public reads at Q25 with fastp and called clones with MiXCR. Each CDR3 protein appears once, grouped with its most common genes and DNA. The V and J calls were not made by the authors but by TCRdb's processing. The sample records approximately 300,000 distinct CDR3 sequences, 10% to 15% of which are singletons. The ten largest account for 0.5% to 0.6% of the sample.

The paper's findings and limits, for the study overall: FACS-sorted repertoires could contain abundant contaminating clonotypes from the bulk population, so computational filtering was required. Only two donors were included in the study, so the extent to which the findings can be generalized is limited. Compared with the primary T-cell response, the secondary T-cell response was faster but weaker, reaching its peak on day 5 rather than on day 15. A small share of clonotypes occurred in both CD4 and CD8 compartments, likely arising from convergent recombination. After the booster, most of the clones that had expanded following primary vaccination were detected again (roughly 97% of CD4 and roughly nine tenths of CD8), which suggests that memory was broadly maintained.

V was cut back by 1 base and J by 0 bases, leaving a gap of 7 bases between them. Via the germline V gene, CDR1 is SGHTA and CDR2 FQGNSA. The cysteine opens and the phenylalanine closes a CDR3 of 15 amino acids. The entry retains the CDR3 DNA only, 45 bases that are in frame from base 1. Sequences were derived from CD4+ T cells sorted from PBMCs, sampled 45 days after the yellow fever booster vaccination. This TCR derives from a man aged 25-45 years who received the YFV17D yellow fever vaccine. The sequence joins TRBV7-2 to TRBJ1-3; no D gene call is confident. The nucleotide sequence is given as TGTGCCAGCAGCTTAGTGGGTGACTCTGGAAACACCATATATTTT. Its protein reads: CASSLVGDSGNTIYF.